This T cell receptor beta chain came from a study of T cell responses to AZD1222 COVID-19 vaccine. About this clone itself: What it binds is not known.

The assay was immunoSEQ multiplex PCR, and TCRdb's table has in-frame clones only and misses some. Of roughly 70,000 clones listed, 85% to 95% are singletons. Study-wide results and caveats: Among spike-specific TCRs, nearly half reportedly target unmutated variant regions. A mostly white British donor set with more females was recruited, and clonal diversity was possibly underestimated. At baseline, seropositivity was found in only a handful of AZD1222 recipients.

This TCR was recovered from an adult who received the MenACWY meningococcal vaccine as a control. The starting material was peripheral blood, obtained 28 days after the second dose of the MenACWY control vaccine.

CDR3 in DNA: TGTGCCAGCAGCCGACAAGATCTCTTTCGCCCAGCGGGTCTTGACAATGAGCAGTTCTTC. It codes for CASSRQDLFRPAGLDNEQFF. The V gene is TRBV3-1 (or the pseudogene TRBV3-2), the J gene TRBJ2-1; tentatively, D is TRBD2 (6 bases). The CDR3 length is 20 residues. The V end lost 4 bases, the J end lost 5 bases, and 30 bases lay between the germline ends. Looked up from germline, CDR1 is LGHDT and CDR2 is YNNKEL (reference sequence).